Below are 2 T cell receptor beta chains sequenced from a single sample in a study of a mutant IDH1 vaccine in newly diagnosed glioma. No antigen has been identified for these receptors. Using immunoSEQ multiplex PCR, the repertoire was profiled, and TCRdb retains in-frame clones only, with some absent. The sample holds around 70,000 clones, more than 85% seen once. Time point here: week 35, safety follow-up. Each dose delivered 300 ug of mutant IDH1 20-mer peptide subcutaneously with imiquimod. The sequencing here drew on PBMCs, taken from a glioma patient whose treatment included an IDH1 peptide vaccine. Receptor source: a young man with glioma.

The chain links TRBV4-1 to TRBJ1-6; D gene unclear. Germline-derived CDR1 and CDR2 are MGHRA and YSYEKL. V shed 3 bases and J shed 7 bases, with 22 bases lying between them. CDR3 size: 18 residues. CDR3 sequence reads: CASSQEGRIPRENSPLHF. The CDR3 region has the DNA TGCGCCAGCAGCCAGGAAGGGAGGATACCTCGGGAGAATTCACCCCTCCACTTT.

V usage is TRBV6-1 and J usage is TRBJ2-2; D may match TRBD1 or TRBD2 (5 bases each). The CDR3 is 14 amino acids. Germline assignment: CDR1 MNHNS and CDR2 SASEGT. V was shortened by 8 bases and J by 4 bases, with 14 bases between the two germline ends. The DNA for the CDR3 is TGTGCCAGCCGCGAGGGGTTCATCACCGGGGAGCTGTTTTTT. Its protein product is CASREGFITGELFF.